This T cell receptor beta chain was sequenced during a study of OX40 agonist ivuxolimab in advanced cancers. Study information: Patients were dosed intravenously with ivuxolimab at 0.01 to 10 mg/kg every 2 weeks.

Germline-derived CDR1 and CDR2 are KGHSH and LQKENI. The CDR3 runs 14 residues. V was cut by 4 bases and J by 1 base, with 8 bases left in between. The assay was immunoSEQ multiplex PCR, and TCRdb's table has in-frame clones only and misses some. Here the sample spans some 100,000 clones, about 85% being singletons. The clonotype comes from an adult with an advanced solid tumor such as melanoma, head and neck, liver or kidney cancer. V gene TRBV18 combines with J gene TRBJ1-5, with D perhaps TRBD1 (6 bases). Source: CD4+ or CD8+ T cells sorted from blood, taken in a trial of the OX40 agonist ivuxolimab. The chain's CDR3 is CASSLGQSNQPQHF. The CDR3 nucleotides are TGTGCCAGCTCACTAGGACAGAGCAATCAGCCCCAGCATTTT.